Listed below are T cell receptor beta chains from one sample, sequenced in a study of shared clonotypes between healthy human individuals. The protocol was immunoSEQ multiplex PCR, while the TCRdb copy is restricted to in-frame clones and leaves out a portion. The sample yields 2 million to 2.5 million clones, 90% to 96% seen once. The specimen was naive CD4+ T cells sorted from blood. Receptor source: a young man in good health. Both conserved end residues are part of each CDR3. The order of the fields is V gene, clone size, D gene, J gene, CDR3 protein, CDR3 DNA. The D gene is left open where the match is weak. Clone size is not always given. Where it is, it says once, few, many or a class for expanded clones.

V: TRBV21-1
size: -
D: -
J: TRBJ1-1
CDR3: CASSSKERDRGVTEAFF
DNA: TGTGCCAGCTCCTCGAAAGAGAGGGACAGGGGGGTCACTGAAGCTTTCTTT

V: TRBV27
size: -
D: -
J: TRBJ2-3
CDR3: CASSAASGAFTDTQYF
DNA: TGTGCCAGCAGTGCTGCGAGCGGAGCCTTCACAGATACGCAGTATTTT

V: TRBV21-1
size: -
D: -
J: TRBJ2-7
CDR3: CASSLGLNNYEQYF
DNA: TGTGCCAGCAGCCTGGGACTGAACAACTACGAGCAGTACTTC

V: TRBV29-1
size: once
D: -
J: TRBJ2-4
CDR3: CSVEGQGKNIQYF
DNA: TGCAGCGTTGAGGGGCAGGGTAAAAACATTCAGTACTTC

V: TRBV7-2
size: -
D: TRBD1
J: TRBJ1-2
CDR3: CASSLEQGAAYGYTF
DNA: TGTGCCAGCAGCTTAGAGCAGGGGGCGGCCTATGGCTACACCTTC

V: TRBV6-5
size: -
D: -
J: TRBJ2-1
CDR3: CASSVLRGLDEQFF
DNA: TGTGCCAGCAGCGTACTTCGTGGCCTGGATGAGCAGTTCTTC

V: TRBV11-2
size: -
D: TRBD1
J: TRBJ1-4
CDR3: CASGGQVNEKLFF
DNA: TGTGCCAGCGGGGGACAGGTTAATGAAAAACTGTTTTTT

V: TRBV7-9
size: -
D: TRBD1
J: TRBJ2-1
CDR3: CASSQGQTTYNEQFF
DNA: TGTGCCAGCAGCCAGGGACAGACTACCTACAATGAGCAGTTCTTC

V: TRBV10-2
size: -
D: TRBD2
J: TRBJ2-5
CDR3: CASSVLAGQETQYF
DNA: TGCGCCAGCAGTGTTCTAGCGGGGCAGGAGACCCAGTACTTC

V: TRBV30
size: -
D: TRBD2
J: TRBJ2-1
CDR3: CAWSARGGSSYNEQFF
DNA: TGTGCCTGGAGTGCACGGGGGGGGTCCTCCTACAATGAGCAGTTCTTC

V: TRBV5-1
size: -
D: TRBD1
J: TRBJ1-4
CDR3: CASSPTGTRTNEKLFF
DNA: TGCGCCAGCAGCCCGACAGGGACTAGAACTAATGAAAAACTGTTTTTT

V: TRBV19
size: -
D: -
J: TRBJ2-3
CDR3: CASTPGQITDTQYF
DNA: TGTGCCAGTACCCCAGGACAAATCACAGATACGCAGTATTTT

V: TRBV6-1
size: -
D: -
J: TRBJ1-1
CDR3: CASSSANTEAFF
DNA: TGTGCCAGCAGTTCGGCGAACACTGAAGCTTTCTTT

V: TRBV29-1
size: -
D: -
J: TRBJ1-1
CDR3: CSGRVTEMNTEAFF
DNA: TGCAGCGGTCGGGTCACTGAGATGAACACTGAAGCTTTCTTT

V: TRBV2
size: -
D: -
J: TRBJ2-7
CDR3: CASSKEDGLYEQYF
DNA: TGTGCCAGCAGCAAGGAGGACGGACTATACGAGCAGTACTTC

V: TRBV10-3
size: -
D: TRBD2
J: TRBJ2-5
CDR3: CASKASGGAQETQYF
DNA: TGTGCCAGCAAAGCTAGCGGGGGGGCCCAAGAGACCCAGTACTTC

V: TRBV12-5
size: -
D: -
J: TRBJ2-7
CDR3: CASGGTSYEQYF
DNA: TGTGCTAGTGGTGGGACCTCCTACGAGCAGTACTTC

V: TRBV5-1
size: -
D: -
J: TRBJ2-5
CDR3: CASTVFGEETQYF
DNA: TGCGCCAGCACTGTCTTCGGAGAAGAGACCCAGTACTTC

V: TRBV7-2
size: once
D: -
J: TRBJ2-7
CDR3: CASSLGTASYEQYF
DNA: TGTGCCAGCAGCTTAGGGACAGCATCCTACGAGCAGTACTTC

V: TRBV15
size: -
D: -
J: TRBJ1-4
CDR3: CATSRDSTGITEKLFF
DNA: TGTGCCACCAGCAGAGATAGTACAGGGATTACTGAAAAACTGTTTTTT

V: TRBV6-6
size: -
D: TRBD1
J: TRBJ1-2
CDR3: CASSFNRDRGYTF
DNA: TGTGCCAGCAGTTTCAACCGGGACAGGGGCTACACCTTC

V: TRBV30
size: few
D: -
J: TRBJ2-2
CDR3: CAWMNTGELFF
DNA: TGTGCCTGGATGAACACCGGGGAGCTGTTTTTT

V: TRBV2
size: -
D: -
J: TRBJ2-7
CDR3: CASSENAGLPYEQYF
DNA: TGTGCCAGCTCCGAAAACGCAGGGCTACCGTACGAGCAGTACTTC

V: TRBV2
size: -
D: TRBD1
J: TRBJ2-7
CDR3: CASRDHGTGLSYEQYF
DNA: TGTGCCAGCAGGGACCACGGGACAGGTCTGTCCTACGAGCAGTACTTC

V: TRBV7-9
size: -
D: TRBD2
J: TRBJ2-1
CDR3: CASSVAGLAGDRNEQFF
DNA: TGTGCCAGCAGCGTAGCGGGACTAGCGGGGGACCGCAATGAGCAGTTCTTC

V: TRBV5-1
size: once
D: TRBD1
J: TRBJ2-3
CDR3: CASSLGVRGQGTQYF
DNA: TGCGCCAGCAGCTTGGGGGTGAGGGGACAGGGTACGCAGTATTTT

V: TRBV6-5
size: -
D: -
J: TRBJ2-5
CDR3: CASSYAGPPGTQYF
DNA: TGTGCCAGCAGTTACGCGGGACCGCCCGGGACCCAGTACTTC

V: TRBV30
size: -
D: TRBD1
J: TRBJ1-2
CDR3: CAWRGQGIRYGYTF
DNA: TGTGCCTGGAGGGGACAGGGAATTAGATATGGCTACACCTTC

V: TRBV7-2
size: -
D: -
J: TRBJ2-7
CDR3: CASSLRRGSYEQYF
DNA: TGTGCCAGCAGCTTGAGAAGGGGATCTTACGAGCAGTACTTC

V: TRBV6-5
size: once
D: -
J: TRBJ1-1
CDR3: CASSSGHFMNTEAFF
DNA: TGTGCCAGCAGTTCGGGACACTTCATGAACACTGAAGCTTTCTTT

V: TRBV20-1
size: once
D: -
J: TRBJ1-2
CDR3: CSASEWGYTF
DNA: TGCAGTGCCAGCGAGTGGGGCTACACCTTC

V: TRBV4-3
size: -
D: -
J: TRBJ2-3
CDR3: CASSQDRGLADTQYF
DNA: TGCGCCAGCAGCCAAGATAGGGGACTCGCGGATACGCAGTATTTT

V: TRBV6-5
size: -
D: TRBD1
J: TRBJ1-5
CDR3: CASRGQGNQPQHF
DNA: TGTGCCAGCAGAGGACAGGGAAATCAGCCCCAGCATTTT